The 8 T cell receptor beta chains given below trace back to one sample, sequenced in a study of shared clonotypes between healthy human individuals. The assay was immunoSEQ multiplex PCR, and TCRdb's table has in-frame clones only and misses some. The sample shows roughly 2,000,000 clones, approximately 94% of them seen only once. Selected positively for CCR7 and CD45RO-negative, naive CD8 cells excluded terminally differentiated effector memory CD45RA+ cells. Material for sequencing was naive CD8+ T cells sorted from blood. Every receptor here comes from a man in his late teens or twenties in good health.

This clone was observed a single time. The V gene is TRBV28, the J gene TRBJ2-5; 9 bases map to TRBD1. The CDR3 extends over 14 amino acids. The J segment lost 5 bases and the V segment lost 7 bases, leaving 8 bases of the junction unmatched. The V gene's germline CDR1 is MDHEN and CDR2 SYDVKM. CDR3 loop: CASTLLGTGETQYF. CDR3 DNA: TGTGCCAGCACCCTCTTAGGGACAGGGGAGACCCAGTACTTC.

V gene TRBV10-3 combines with J gene TRBJ2-2, with no clear D. Trimming left V 4 bases short and J 8 bases short, with 8 bases between. Looked up from germline, CDR1 is ENHRY and CDR2 is SYGVKD. The CDR3 length is 12 residues. The CDR3 DNA is TGTGCCATCAGTGTCCTATCTGGGGAGCTGTTTTTT. It is translated as CAISVLSGELFF.

A word on this clone: The same CDR3 also results from other DNA sequences found in this sample. V gene TRBV6-6 combines with J gene TRBJ2-7; D ambiguous. Looked up from germline, CDR1 is MNHNY and CDR2 is SVGAGI (reference sequence). The CDR3 totals 13 residues. Trimming took off 10 bases at V and 0 bases at J, with 13 bases between the two ends. CDR3 nucleotide sequence: TGTGCCACTGAGACGGAAACCTCCTACGAGCAGTACTTC. Its translation: CATETETSYEQYF.

A few counts support this clone. The chain combines TRBV19 with TRBJ2-2; D might be TRBD1 (5 bases). This CDR3 has 15 residues. CDR1 and CDR2 from the germline V gene are LNHDA and SQIVND (reference sequence). Trimming pared 3 bases from V and 1 base from J, leaving 9 bases between. CDR3 amino acids: CASSILQGNTGELFF. The CDR3 coding sequence is TGTGCCAGTAGTATTCTCCAGGGGAACACCGGGGAGCTGTTTTTT.

This clone appeared a single time. The genes are TRBV7-2 and TRBJ1-6; unclear D gene. Between the trimmed V and J ends, which lost 0 bases and 0 bases, there was a span of 6 bases. The CDR3 has 16 amino acids. Germline V gene lookup returns CDR1 SGHTA and CDR2 FQGNSA. CDR3 in DNA: TGTGCCAGCAGCTTAGCTACGAGCTCCTATAATTCACCCCTCCACTTT. This translates into CASSLATSSYNSPLHF.

This clone was seen once. The identical CDR3 is also encoded by other nucleotide sequences in the sample. The chain couples TRBV13 to TRBJ2-7, with 8 nucleotides matching TRBD1. The CDR3 totals 16 residues. Germline values: CDR1 PRHDT, CDR2 FYEKMQ (reference sequence). Trimming cost V 1 base and J 1 base; bases outside gene matches: 6. The CDR3 loop reads CASSLAGQGGSYEQYF. The CDR3 nucleotides read TGTGCCAGCAGCTTAGCCGGACAGGGTGGGTCCTACGAGCAGTACTTC. The full variable domain, with the rest looked up from reference TRBV13 and TRBJ2-7, is AAGVIQSPRHLIKEKRETATLKCYPIPRHDTVYWYQQGPGQDPQFLISFYEKMQSDKGSIPDRFSAQQFSDYHSELNMSSLELGDSALYFCASSLAGQGGSYEQYFGPGTRLTVT.

As to this clone: This same CDR3 is encoded by further DNA sequences in the sample. The chain links TRBV9 to TRBJ2-7; no clear D gene. The CDR3 length is 13 residues. V lost 5 bases to trimming and J lost 4 bases, with 13 bases between them. Germline V gives CDR1 SGDLS, CDR2 YYNGEE. CDR3 in amino acids: CASSEGPSYEQYF. In nucleotides, the CDR3 is TGTGCCAGCAGTGAAGGACCGTCGTACGAGCAGTACTTC.

The chain carries TRBV15 and TRBJ2-7; a possible D gene is TRBD1 (6 bases). V was cut by 2 bases and J by 5 bases, with 10 bases left in between. Germline V gives CDR1 LNHNV, CDR2 YYDKDF (reference sequence). The length of the CDR3 is 13 residues. CDR3 DNA sequence: TGTGCCACCAGCAGACAGGGGCAGGACGAGCAGTACTTC. It translates to CATSRQGQDEQYF.